Here is one T cell receptor (beta chain) with its context. CDR1 SGHRS and CDR2 YFSETQ come from the germline V gene. Deletions cut 4 bases from V and 1 base from J, with 15 bases between. The CDR3 spans 15 residues. This entry is derived from a study of T cell changes during pregnancy in multiple sclerosis. Measured with immunoSEQ multiplex PCR; TCRdb has only the in-frame clones, and not every one. The data hold around 53,000 clones, with roughly 90% observed a single time. This TCR was sampled from a female donor with multiple sclerosis, enrolled in a pregnancy study. The V and J genes are TRBV5-1 and TRBJ2-7, with a possible D match to TRBD1 (6 bases). This specimen was CD4+ T cells from peripheral blood mononuclear cells, taken after pregnancy. CDR3 in DNA: TGCGCCAGCAGCCCGCGGACAGCTTCTTCCTACGAGCAGTACTTC. Translation: CASSPRTASSYEQYF.